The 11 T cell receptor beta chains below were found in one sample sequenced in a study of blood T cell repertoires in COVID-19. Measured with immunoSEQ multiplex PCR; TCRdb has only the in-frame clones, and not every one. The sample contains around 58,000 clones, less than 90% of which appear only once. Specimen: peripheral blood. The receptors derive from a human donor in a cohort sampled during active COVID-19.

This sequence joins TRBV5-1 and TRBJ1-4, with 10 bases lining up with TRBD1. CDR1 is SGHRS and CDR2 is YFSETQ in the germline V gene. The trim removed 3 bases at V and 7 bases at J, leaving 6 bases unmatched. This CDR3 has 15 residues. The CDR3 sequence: CASSYLTGGGEKLFF. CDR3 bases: TGCGCCAGCAGCTACTTGACAGGGGGCGGTGAAAAACTGTTTTTT.

CDR3 nucleotide sequence: TGTGCCAGCAATAGGGGGGGGCACCTCAATCAGCCCCAGCATTTT. It codes for CASNRGGHLNQPQHF. The chain employs TRBV28 and TRBJ1-5, with D maybe TRBD1 (6 bases). Per the germline V gene, CDR1 is MDHEN and CDR2 is SYDVKM. This CDR3 region has 15 residues. The V end was cut by 7 bases, the J end by 3 bases, with 16 bases between.

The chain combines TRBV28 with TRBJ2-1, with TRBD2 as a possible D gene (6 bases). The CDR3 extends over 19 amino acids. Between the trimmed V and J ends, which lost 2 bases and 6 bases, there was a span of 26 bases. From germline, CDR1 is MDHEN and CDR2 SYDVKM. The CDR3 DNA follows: TGTGCCAGCAGTTTAACTTGGGGGGTCGGCAGGGAGGACGGCAATGAGCAGTTCTTC. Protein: CASSLTWGVGREDGNEQFF. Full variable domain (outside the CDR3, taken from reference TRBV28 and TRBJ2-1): DVKVTQSSRYLVKRTGEKVFLECVQDMDHENMFWYRQDPGLGLRLIYFSYDVKMKEKGDIPEGYSVSREKKERFSLILESASTNQTSMYLCASSLTWGVGREDGNEQFFGPGTRLTVL.

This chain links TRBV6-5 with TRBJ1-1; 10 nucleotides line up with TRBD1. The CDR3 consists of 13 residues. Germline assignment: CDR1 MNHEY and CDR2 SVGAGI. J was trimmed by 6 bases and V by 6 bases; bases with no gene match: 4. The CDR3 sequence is CASRPGQGAEAFF. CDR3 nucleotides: TGTGCCAGCAGGCCCGGACAGGGGGCTGAAGCTTTCTTT.

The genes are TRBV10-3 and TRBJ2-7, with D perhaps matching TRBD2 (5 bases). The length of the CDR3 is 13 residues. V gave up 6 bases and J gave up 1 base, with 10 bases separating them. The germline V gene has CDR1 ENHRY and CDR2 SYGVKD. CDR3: CAISSGVSYEQYF. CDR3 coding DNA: TGTGCCATCAGCTCCGGGGTATCCTACGAGCAGTACTTC.

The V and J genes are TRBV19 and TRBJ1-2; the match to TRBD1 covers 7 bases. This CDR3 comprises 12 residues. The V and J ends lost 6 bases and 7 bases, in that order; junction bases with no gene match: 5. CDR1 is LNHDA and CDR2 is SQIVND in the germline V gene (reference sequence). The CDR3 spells CASSLTGAGYTF. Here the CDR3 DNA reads TGTGCCAGTAGCCTCACAGGGGCTGGCTACACCTTC.

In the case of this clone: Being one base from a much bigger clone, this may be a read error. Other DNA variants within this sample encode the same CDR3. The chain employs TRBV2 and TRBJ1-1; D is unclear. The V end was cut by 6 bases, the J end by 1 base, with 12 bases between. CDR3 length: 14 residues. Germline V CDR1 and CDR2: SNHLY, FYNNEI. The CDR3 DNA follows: TGTGCCAGCAGGGGAGGACGGCAGAACACTGAAGCTTTCTTT. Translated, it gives CASRGGRQNTEAFF.

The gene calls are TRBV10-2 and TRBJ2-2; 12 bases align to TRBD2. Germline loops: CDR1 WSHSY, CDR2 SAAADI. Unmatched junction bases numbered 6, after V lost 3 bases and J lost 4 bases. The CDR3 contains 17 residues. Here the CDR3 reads CASSERASGGVTGELFF. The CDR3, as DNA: TGCGCCAGCAGTGAAAGGGCTAGCGGGGGGGTCACCGGGGAGCTGTTTTTT.

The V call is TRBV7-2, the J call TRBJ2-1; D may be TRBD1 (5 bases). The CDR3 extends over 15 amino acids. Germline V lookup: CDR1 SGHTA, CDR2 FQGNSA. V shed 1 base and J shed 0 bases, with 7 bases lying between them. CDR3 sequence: CASSLDGASYNEQFF. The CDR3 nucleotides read TGTGCCAGCAGCTTAGATGGGGCCTCCTACAATGAGCAGTTCTTC.

The DNA of the CDR3 is TGTGCCAGCAGCCAAGACGGGGAAATCCATACCGGGGAGCTGTTTTTT. Its translation is CASSQDGEIHTGELFF. The chain carries TRBV4-2 and TRBJ2-2, with TRBD2 as a possible D gene (5 bases). CDR1 LGHNA and CDR2 YNFKEQ come from the germline V gene. The CDR3 consists of 16 residues. Trimming took 0 bases from V and 5 from J, leaving 13 bases between them.

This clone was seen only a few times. CDR3 in amino acids: CASSAVGGTGQETQYF. The DNA for the CDR3 is TGTGCCAGTAGTGCTGTGGGAGGGACAGGACAAGAGACCCAGTACTTC. J is TRBJ2-5 and V is TRBV19, with a possible D match to TRBD1 (8 bases). With 5 bases removed from V and 2 bases from J, the gap between germline ends came to 18 bases. There are 16 residues in the CDR3. CDR1 and CDR2 (germline): LNHDA, SQIVND (reference sequence). The variable domain in full, completed from reference TRBV19 and TRBJ2-5, reads DGGITQSPKYLFRKEGQNVTLSCEQNLNHDAMYWYRQDPGQGLRLIYYSQIVNDFQKGDIAEGYSVSREKKESFPLTVTSAQKNPTAFYLCASSAVGGTGQETQYFGPGTRLLVL.